The entry that follows covers one T cell receptor beta chain sequence. This sample is drawn from a study of patients and donors after allogeneic stem cell transplantation. TCRdb recomputed calls from the RT-PCR reads with MiXCR, one row per CDR3 protein. The profile shows approximately 220,000 distinct CDR3 sequences, 38% of them singletons. The CDR3 is 14 amino acids. The ends were cut back, 4 bases at V and 2 bases at J, with 11 bases in the middle. V gene TRBV12-3 or TRBV12-4 combines with J gene TRBJ2-5; a weak D match, TRBD2 (6 bases). Sequenced: blood, either unsorted or a sorted T cell fraction (not recorded which). The receptor was derived from a human donor who was either an allogeneic HSCT recipient or a stem cell or donor lymphocyte infusion donor (not recorded which). It is not recorded whose cells these are; they may come from a transplant donor. The CDR3 here is CASSSAGLQETQYF. The CDR3 DNA reads as TGTGCCAGCAGTTCCGCGGGACTTCAAGAGACCCAGTACTTC.